The rows below give T cell receptor beta chains drawn from one sample of a study of Ad26.COV2.S vaccination and SARS-CoV-2 variants. Profiled with immunoSEQ multiplex PCR; TCRdb holds only in-frame clones, not every one. This sample has about 400,000 clones; 89% occur once, and the top ten carry about 1.9%. Sequences were derived from peripheral blood, sampled in a trial of Ad26.COV2.S vaccine versus placebo. The origin of the receptors is a person aged 18 to 65 who received the Ad26.COV2.S COVID-19 vaccine or a placebo. The CDR3 runs from the conserved cysteine through the conserved F or W. The D gene is left open where the match is weak. Expanded clones are given a class, and other clones once, few, many or no size at all.

clone size: .; V gene: TRBV19; J gene: TRBJ1-1; D gene: .; CDR3 protein: CASSIGSTTEAFF; CDR3 DNA: TGTGCCAGTAGTATTGGGAGCACCACTGAAGCTTTCTTT
clone size: .; V gene: TRBV27; J gene: TRBJ1-5; D gene: .; CDR3 protein: CASSFSHRLLNQPQHF; CDR3 DNA: TGTGCCAGCAGTTTCAGCCATAGGTTACTCAATCAGCCCCAGCATTTT
clone size: once; V gene: TRBV29-1; J gene: TRBJ2-1; D gene: TRBD2; CDR3 protein: CSVELAGGRSEQFF; CDR3 DNA: TGCAGCGTTGAACTAGCGGGAGGGCGAAGTGAGCAGTTCTTC
clone size: .; V gene: TRBV28; J gene: TRBJ2-7; D gene: .; CDR3 protein: CASSLPTGLEQYF; CDR3 DNA: TGTGCCAGCAGCCTACCCACAGGGCTCGAGCAGTACTTC
clone size: .; V gene: TRBV19; J gene: TRBJ1-2; D gene: .; CDR3 protein: CASFAFDRPYGYTF; CDR3 DNA: TGTGCCAGCTTTGCTTTCGACAGGCCCTATGGCTACACCTTC
clone size: .; V gene: TRBV5-4; J gene: TRBJ2-7; D gene: .; CDR3 protein: CASSPVPTYEQYF; CDR3 DNA: TGTGCCAGCAGCCCCGTCCCCACCTACGAGCAGTACTTC
clone size: .; V gene: TRBV6-5; J gene: TRBJ2-1; D gene: .; CDR3 protein: CASSPSTRPYNEQFF; CDR3 DNA: TGTGCCAGCAGCCCGTCGACTAGGCCCTACAATGAGCAGTTCTTC
clone size: .; V gene: TRBV19; J gene: TRBJ2-3; D gene: .; CDR3 protein: CASSRDTQYF; CDR3 DNA: TGTGCCAGTAGCAGGGATACGCAGTATTTT
clone size: .; V gene: TRBV5-1; J gene: TRBJ2-7; D gene: .; CDR3 protein: CASSLRGRGSDEQYF; CDR3 DNA: TGCGCCAGCAGCTTGAGAGGCAGGGGCTCGGACGAGCAGTACTTC
clone size: .; V gene: TRBV28; J gene: TRBJ1-6; D gene: .; CDR3 protein: CASNSHSRRTDLNSPLHF; CDR3 DNA: TGTGCCAGCAATTCACATTCCCGAAGGACAGACCTTAATTCACCCCTCCACTTT
clone size: .; V gene: TRBV19; J gene: TRBJ1-5; D gene: .; CDR3 protein: CASRGQGNNQPQHF; CDR3 DNA: TGTGCCAGTAGGGGTCAGGGAAACAATCAGCCCCAGCATTTT
clone size: .; V gene: TRBV12-3/TRBV12-4; J gene: TRBJ1-6; D gene: .; CDR3 protein: CASSFDNSPLHF; CDR3 DNA: TGTGCCAGCAGTTTTGACAATTCACCCCTCCACTTT
clone size: .; V gene: TRBV15; J gene: TRBJ2-2; D gene: TRBD2; CDR3 protein: CATSRVREGAGELFF; CDR3 DNA: TGTGCCACCAGCAGAGTGCGGGAGGGCGCCGGGGAGCTGTTTTTT
clone size: .; V gene: TRBV27; J gene: TRBJ2-5; D gene: .; CDR3 protein: CASSPPGGETQYF; CDR3 DNA: TGTGCCAGCAGTCCCCCGGGTGGAGAGACCCAGTACTTC
clone size: .; V gene: TRBV5-1; J gene: TRBJ2-7; D gene: TRBD2; CDR3 protein: CASSSGTSGRVYEQYF; CDR3 DNA: TGCGCCAGCAGTTCCGGGACTAGCGGGAGGGTCTACGAGCAGTACTTC
clone size: .; V gene: TRBV5-1; J gene: TRBJ2-5; D gene: .; CDR3 protein: CASSLFTGQETQYF; CDR3 DNA: TGCGCCAGCAGCTTGTTTACGGGCCAAGAGACCCAGTACTTC
clone size: .; V gene: TRBV5-1; J gene: TRBJ1-2; D gene: .; CDR3 protein: CASSLGTANYGYTF; CDR3 DNA: TGCGCCAGCAGCTTGGGGACGGCTAACTATGGCTACACCTTC
clone size: .; V gene: TRBV6-5; J gene: TRBJ2-3; D gene: TRBD1; CDR3 protein: CASSYGTATDTQYF; CDR3 DNA: TGTGCCAGCAGTTACGGGACAGCCACAGATACGCAGTATTTT
clone size: .; V gene: TRBV9; J gene: TRBJ2-1; D gene: .; CDR3 protein: CASSVVMFDEQFF; CDR3 DNA: TGTGCCAGCAGCGTAGTAATGTTTGATGAGCAGTTCTTC
clone size: .; V gene: TRBV4-2; J gene: TRBJ1-6; D gene: .; CDR3 protein: CASSQVEAVANSPLHF; CDR3 DNA: TGTGCCAGCAGCCAAGTGGAAGCAGTGGCTAATTCACCCCTCCACTTT
clone size: .; V gene: TRBV11-2; J gene: TRBJ2-7; D gene: TRBD2; CDR3 protein: CASSRPGGEQYF; CDR3 DNA: TGTGCCAGCAGCCGGCCGGGGGGCGAGCAGTACTTC
clone size: once; V gene: TRBV28; J gene: TRBJ1-5; D gene: .; CDR3 protein: CASSHQQGRGNQPQHF; CDR3 DNA: TGTGCCAGCAGTCACCAACAGGGAAGGGGCAATCAGCCCCAGCATTTT
clone size: once; V gene: TRBV7-2; J gene: TRBJ2-5; D gene: TRBD1; CDR3 protein: CASSRGQGRKTQYF; CDR3 DNA: TGTGCCAGCAGCCGTGGACAGGGCAGAAAGACCCAGTACTTC
clone size: .; V gene: TRBV6-5; J gene: TRBJ1-5; D gene: .; CDR3 protein: CASRQVNNQPQHF; CDR3 DNA: TGTGCCAGTCGACAGGTTAACAATCAGCCCCAGCATTTT